This entry describes one T cell receptor (beta chain). The data are from a study of blood T cell repertoires in COVID-19. About the study: Whether acute or convalescent, the COVID-19 samples came from the United States, Italy and Spain. The analysed material was cDNA or gDNA that came from T cells, B-cell-depleted T cells, or PBMCs.

Original methodology: Using reference gene primer amplification, nucleated cell counts were estimated. Assay used: immunoSEQ multiplex PCR; TCRdb lists only in-frame clones, some missing. Clonal size and the V and J genes are those of that table, whereas D and trimming came from the DNA. The profile shows tens of thousands of clones, around nine tenths of them singletons. V was shortened by 5 bases and J by 4 bases, with 21 bases between the two germline ends. The germline gives CDR1 MNHNY, CDR2 SVGAGI (reference sequence). The CDR3 totals 17 residues. The sequencing sample was made of peripheral blood. The chain recombines TRBV6-6 with TRBJ2-1; possibly TRBD1 for D (6 bases). This clonotype originated in a man aged 70 or older with acute or convalescent COVID-19. The CDR3 sequence is CASSRPTTGQRYNEQFF. The CDR3 nucleotides read TGTGCCAGCAGTCGTCCTACAACGGGACAAAGATACAATGAGCAGTTCTTC.